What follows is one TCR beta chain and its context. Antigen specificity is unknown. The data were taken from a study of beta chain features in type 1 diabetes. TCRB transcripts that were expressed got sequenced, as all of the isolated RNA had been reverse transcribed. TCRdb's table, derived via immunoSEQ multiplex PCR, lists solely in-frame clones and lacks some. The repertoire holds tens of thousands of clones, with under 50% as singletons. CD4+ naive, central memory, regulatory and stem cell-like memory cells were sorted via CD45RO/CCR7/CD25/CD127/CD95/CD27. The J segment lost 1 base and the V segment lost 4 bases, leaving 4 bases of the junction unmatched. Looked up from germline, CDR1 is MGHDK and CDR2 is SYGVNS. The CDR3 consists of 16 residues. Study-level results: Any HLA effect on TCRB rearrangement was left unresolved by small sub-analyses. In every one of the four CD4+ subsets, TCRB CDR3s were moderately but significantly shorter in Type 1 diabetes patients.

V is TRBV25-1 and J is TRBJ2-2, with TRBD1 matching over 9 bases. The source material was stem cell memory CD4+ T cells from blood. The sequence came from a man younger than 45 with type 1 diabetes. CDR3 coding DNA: TGTGCCAGCAGTGCCGGGACAGGGTGGAACACCGGGGAGCTGTTTTTT. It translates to CASSAGTGWNTGELFF.